The 4 T cell receptor beta chains listed next were all sequenced from one sample in a study of breast tumors, draining lymph nodes, adjacent tissues. Each CDR3 protein gets one entry after TCRdb re-called the multiplex PCR reads with MiXCR. The sample contains 30,000 to 40,000 distinct CDR3 sequences, roughly two thirds of which appear only once. Sequenced input: breast tumor tissue. These receptors were taken from a female donor with breast cancer. Some clones in this sample may be carry-over from other donors' samples.

This clonotype appeared once. The rearrangement links TRBV29-1 to TRBJ1-2, with no clear D. This CDR3 contains 15 residues. V was clipped by 7 bases and J by 5 bases, with 23 bases between them. Germline V gene lookup returns CDR1 SQVTM and CDR2 ANQGSEA. DNA for the CDR3: TGCAGCGGCCTGGGAGCAGGCCCCGCGAAGTATGGCTACACCTTC. Its protein product is CSGLGAGPAKYGYTF.

About this clonotype itself: Likely a read error: the CDR3 ends without its conserved phenylalanine or tryptophan. The rearrangement links TRBV20-1 to TRBJ1-5; TRBD1 agrees at 11 bases. CDR3 length: 16 residues. Germline-derived CDR1 and CDR2 are DFQATT and SNEGSKA (reference sequence). CDR3 sequence (DNA): TGCGGTGCTAGAGGACAGGGGGCATATAGCAATCAGCCCCAGCATTTG. It specifies CGARGQGAYSNQPQHL.

The table lists this clonotype with many counts. A read error may be the cause here, since a much bigger clone is one base away. This chain uses TRBV20-1 with TRBJ2-5; 8 bases map to TRBD2. The CDR3 contains 12 residues. The germline V gene encodes CDR1 DFQATT and CDR2 SNEGSKA (reference sequence). The CDR3 DNA sequence: TGCAGTGCTCCGGGGGGGCCGGGGACCCCGTACTTC. Its protein product is CSAPGGPGTPYF.

The V gene is TRBV7-2, the J gene TRBJ2-4; 12 bases align to TRBD2. The CDR3 consists of 14 residues. Per germline, CDR1 SGHTA and CDR2 FQGNSA. Trimming took 5 bases from V and 13 from J; bases not matched to a gene: 9. In DNA, the CDR3 is TGTGCCAGCAGCACGACTAGCGGGAGTAGCGGACAGTACTTC. This encodes CASSTTSGSSGQYF.